This TCR beta chain was retrieved from a study of blood T cell repertoires in COVID-19. About the research overall: COVID-19 samples collected from the United States, Italy and Spain covered acute and convalescent phases.

Trimming took 5 bases from V and 10 from J, leaving 12 bases between them. The CDR3 length is 13 residues. Germline V CDR1 and CDR2: MNHEY, SVGAGI. The assay was immunoSEQ multiplex PCR, and TCRdb's table has in-frame clones only and misses some. The top ten clones hold roughly 1.4% of a sample with about 410,000 clones, about 91% of them seen once. Sequencing input: peripheral blood. This chain uses TRBV6-5 with TRBJ1-6; D is undetermined. The source is a woman between 40 and 50 years old with COVID-19, enrolled during active disease. The CDR3: CASSMMVQSPLHF. The CDR3, as DNA: TGTGCCAGCAGTATGATGGTACAGTCACCCCTCCACTTT.